The T cell receptor beta chain under discussion was sequenced for a study of response to subunit inactivated influenza vaccine. Study-wide points: After each seasonal influenza vaccination, few new T cells are recruited, the authors suggested.

TCRdb re-called the RT-PCR reads with MiXCR, one entry per CDR3 protein. The sample gives roughly 190,000 distinct CDR3 sequences, around 15% of which show up once; approximately 25% is in the top ten. V lost 4 bases to trimming and J lost 5 bases, with 15 bases between them. Germline loops: CDR1 SEHNR, CDR2 FQNEAQ (reference sequence). The CDR3 has 15 residues. This clonotype was counted between two and nine times. The antigen is not known. This chain joins TRBV7-9 and TRBJ2-1; D gene uncertain. The receptor's source is a man in his fifties or sixties who received an inactivated influenza vaccine. The material was CD8+ T cells sorted from PBMCs, obtained about 5 days after vaccination. CDR3 sequence: CASSSFMRHNNEQFF. In DNA form, the CDR3 reads TGTGCCAGCAGCTCGTTCATGCGACACAACAATGAGCAGTTCTTC.